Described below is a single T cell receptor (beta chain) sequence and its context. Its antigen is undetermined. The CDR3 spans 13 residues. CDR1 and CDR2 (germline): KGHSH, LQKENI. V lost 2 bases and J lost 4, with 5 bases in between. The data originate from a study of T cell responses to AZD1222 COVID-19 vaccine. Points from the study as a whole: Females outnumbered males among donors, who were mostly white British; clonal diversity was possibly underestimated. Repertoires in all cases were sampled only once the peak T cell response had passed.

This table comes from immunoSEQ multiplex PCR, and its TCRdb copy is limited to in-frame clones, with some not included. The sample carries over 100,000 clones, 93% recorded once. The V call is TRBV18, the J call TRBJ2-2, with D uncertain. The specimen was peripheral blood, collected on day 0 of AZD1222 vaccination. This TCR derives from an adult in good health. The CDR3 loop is CASSPGFTGELFF. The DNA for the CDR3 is TGTGCCAGCTCACCAGGGTTCACCGGGGAGCTGTTTTTT.